The present T cell receptor beta chain was sequenced within a study of blood T cell repertoires in COVID-19. Study as a whole: In each case, the material was cDNA or gDNA derived from T cells, B-cell-depleted T cells, or PBMCs.

Seattle participants joined during active infection and were tracked over time. Original processing methods: Amplification of reference gene primers provided the estimated nucleated cell counts. Produced via immunoSEQ multiplex PCR; TCRdb's table is partial and in-frame only. The V and J calls and the clone size are those of that table, but D and trimming were determined from the DNA. The top ten hold around 2% of the sample, which has around 73,000 clones, roughly three quarters seen once. J gave up 6 bases and V 1 base, and 19 bases lay outside the gene matches. Germline V gene lookup returns CDR1 SGHVS and CDR2 FQNEAQ. The CDR3 has 20 residues.

The source material was peripheral blood. The gene calls are TRBV7-8 and TRBJ2-3, with TRBD2 matching 10 bases. This receptor was identified in a man in his 70s with COVID-19, enrolled during active disease. The CDR3 spells CASSLGALAGDVGPPDTQYF. The CDR3 DNA is TGTGCCAGCAGCTTAGGGGCGCTAGCGGGAGATGTTGGCCCCCCGGATACGCAGTATTTT.